Listed here are 32 T cell receptor beta chains from one sample, sequenced in a study of blood T cell repertoires in COVID-19. Libraries were prepared by immunoSEQ multiplex PCR; TCRdb keeps only in-frame clonotypes and omits some of them. In the table there are 85,000 to 120,000 clones, 84% of which are singletons. The sample comprised peripheral blood. Receptors originate from a human donor in a cohort sampled during active COVID-19.

CDR3 sequence: CASSLARTGELFF. The CDR3 DNA is TGCGCCAGCAGCTTGGCTAGGACCGGGGAGCTGTTTTTT. The rearrangement joins TRBV5-1 to TRBJ2-2, with no clear D. From germline, CDR1 is SGHRS and CDR2 YFSETQ. V was trimmed by 0 bases and J by 5 bases, leaving 5 bases between them. The CDR3 has 13 residues.

This clone has just a few counts. The chain recombines TRBV18 with TRBJ2-1, with TRBD2 matching 8 bases. The CDR3 totals 13 residues. Germline loops: CDR1 KGHSH, CDR2 LQKENI. V lost 3 bases to trimming and J lost 9 bases; unmatched junction nucleotides: 4. The CDR3 protein is CASSPGLASEQFF. CDR3 in DNA: TGTGCCAGCTCACCTGGACTAGCAAGTGAGCAGTTCTTC.

This sequence joins TRBV5-4 and TRBJ1-2, with unresolved D. Germline V gene lookup returns CDR1 SGHNT and CDR2 YYREEE (reference sequence). The V end was cut by 6 bases, the J end by 10 bases, with 19 bases between. The CDR3 sequence is 13 residues long. The CDR3 sequence: CASKPQSMEDYTF. CDR3 coding DNA: TGTGCCAGCAAACCTCAATCGATGGAGGACTACACCTTC.

Remarks on this clone: Germline and junction disagree at one end, which may indicate a read error. This sample also contains other DNA sequences that code for the same CDR3. The chain has TRBV18 and TRBJ2-1; TRBD2 agrees at 7 bases. CDR1 and CDR2 from the germline V gene are KGHSH and LQKENI. CDR3 size: 16 residues. The chain's CDR3 is CASSPLGGSSYNEQFF. DNA for the CDR3: TGTGCCAGCTCGCCACTCGGGGGGAGCTCCTACAATGAGCAGTTCTTC. Filled out from reference TRBV18 and TRBJ2-1, the complete variable domain reads NAGVMQNPRHLVRRRGQEARLRCSPMKGHSHVYWYRQLPEEGLKFMVYLQKENIIDESGMPKERFSAEFPKEGPSILRIQQVVRGDSAAYFCASSPLGGSSYNEQFFGPGTRLTVL.

This sequence joins TRBV5-1 and TRBJ1-1, with 7 bases that match TRBD1. Germline CDR1 SGHRS, CDR2 YFSETQ. With V trimmed by 7 bases and J by 0 bases, 12 bases remained unmatched. The CDR3 totals 16 residues. The CDR3 bases are TGCGCCAGCGTCTTGGGGCAGGGACAGATGAACACTGAAGCTTTCTTT. Translation: CASVLGQGQMNTEAFF.

This chain connects TRBV15 to TRBJ2-7; D gene unclear. V dropped 0 bases and J dropped 2 bases, with 5 bases sitting between them. CDR3 length: 13 amino acids. The germline CDR1 and CDR2 sequences are LNHNV and YYDKDF (reference sequence). The CDR3 region is CATSREPAYEQYF. In nucleotides, the CDR3 is TGTGCCACCAGCAGAGAACCGGCCTACGAGCAGTACTTC.

The J gene is TRBJ2-1, the V gene TRBV4-2; D might be TRBD2 (6 bases). Per germline, CDR1 LGHNA and CDR2 YNFKEQ. V was trimmed by 0 bases and J by 2 bases, leaving 11 bases between them. The CDR3 has 16 amino acids. The CDR3 here is CASSQDSGDPYNEQFF. The DNA for the CDR3 is TGTGCCAGCAGCCAAGATTCGGGGGATCCCTACAATGAGCAGTTCTTC.

The gene calls are TRBV11-2 and TRBJ2-2; D is perhaps TRBD2 (7 bases). V was cut by 5 bases and J by 14 bases, with 18 bases left in between. Germline lookup yields CDR1 SGHAT and CDR2 FQNNGV. The CDR3 length is 13 residues. The CDR3 coding sequence is TGTGCCAGCAGCCAACTGATTGGGGGGGCCCTGTTTTTT. Residues: CASSQLIGGALFF.

The CDR3 DNA follows: TGTGCCAGCAGCCAAGTAGGATACAGGCGCTACTCTGGGGCCAACGTCCTGACTTTC. As protein: CASSQVGYRRYSGANVLTF. The chain combines TRBV3-1 (or the pseudogene TRBV3-2) with TRBJ2-6; tentatively, D is TRBD1 (5 bases). Trimming shortened V by 1 base and J by 0 bases, and 16 bases separated the two germline ends. Germline loops: CDR1 LGHDT, CDR2 YNNKEL (reference sequence). This CDR3 comprises 19 residues.

V usage is TRBV10-1 and J usage is TRBJ2-7, with a weak D call TRBD2 (5 bases). Trimming took 8 bases from V and 13 from J, leaving 12 bases between them. From germline, CDR1 is WNHNN and CDR2 SYGVQD (reference sequence). CDR3 size: 9 residues. CDR3 region: CASGSGSYF. For the CDR3, the DNA is TGCGCCAGCGGTTCGGGGTCTTACTTC.

The chain has TRBV3-1 (or the pseudogene TRBV3-2) and TRBJ2-4; D is possibly TRBD2 (6 bases). Trimming stripped 4 bases from V and 3 bases from J, with 7 bases between. CDR3 size: 13 residues. Per the germline V gene, CDR1 is LGHDT and CDR2 is YNNKEL (reference sequence). The CDR3 DNA reads TGTGCCAGCAGCCCGGGACTCAAAAACATTCAGTACTTC. Residues: CASSPGLKNIQYF.

This clone was recorded a few times. V and J are TRBV3-1 (or the pseudogene TRBV3-2) and TRBJ2-3; the match to TRBD2 covers 9 bases. V lost 1 base and J lost 1; bases outside the gene matches: 3. The CDR3 is 16 amino acids. The germline CDR1 and CDR2 sequences are LGHDT and YNNKEL (reference sequence). In nucleotides, the CDR3 is TGTGCCAGCAGCCAAGTCTCTAGCGGGGGCACAGATACGCAGTATTTT. As protein: CASSQVSSGGTDTQYF.

The J gene is TRBJ1-1, the V gene TRBV7-2; TRBD1 might be the D (6 bases). The CDR3 has 17 residues. Trimming pared 2 bases from V and 2 bases from J, leaving 18 bases between. The germline V gene encodes CDR1 SGHTA and CDR2 FQGNSA. The DNA for the CDR3 is TGTGCCAGCAGCTTAATTTATAGGTCGGACAGAAACACTGAAGCTTTCTTT. It yields the protein CASSLIYRSDRNTEAFF.

This chain joins TRBV6-6 and TRBJ2-2; 15 bases are a match to TRBD2. The CDR3 extends over 18 amino acids. V lost 5 bases and J lost 4; bases outside the gene matches: 8. In germline, CDR1 is MNHNY, CDR2 SVGAGI (reference sequence). The CDR3 nucleotides read TGTGCCAGCAGTCAGGGACTAGCGGGGGGATCGGGCACCGGGGAGCTGTTTTTT. Amino acid sequence: CASSQGLAGGSGTGELFF.

The V call is TRBV27, the J call TRBJ2-1; 7 bases line up with TRBD1. The CDR3 covers 17 residues. V lost 6 bases and J lost 0; bases outside the gene matches: 11. Looked up from germline, CDR1 is MNHEY and CDR2 is SMNVEV (reference sequence). As DNA, the CDR3 is TGTGCCAGCAGACTATCCGGACAGGACCGCTCCTACAATGAGCAGTTCTTC. Translated: CASRLSGQDRSYNEQFF.

This sequence joins TRBV11-3 and TRBJ2-7; 9 bases fit TRBD1. Losses at the gene ends were 5 bases for V and 2 bases for J; bases not matched to a gene: 7. Germline V gene sequence: CDR1 SGHNT, CDR2 YENEEA. The CDR3 has 15 residues. The CDR3 coding sequence is TGTGCCAGCAGCCGCCCGGGACAGGGTACCTACGAGCAGTACTTC. Translated: CASSRPGQGTYEQYF.

This clone was observed a single time. The rearrangement joins TRBV5-6 to TRBJ2-7, with 9 bases lining up with TRBD1. This CDR3 spans 13 amino acids. The V segment lost 3 bases and the J segment 6 bases; nucleotides outside the gene matches: 4. Per germline, CDR1 SGHDT and CDR2 YYEEEE. The CDR3 DNA is TGTGCCAGCAGCTGGGGACAGGGCGGCGAGCAGTACTTC. The encoded protein is CASSWGQGGEQYF.

The chain employs TRBV13 and TRBJ2-7; tentative D call: TRBD1 (6 bases). This CDR3 region has 15 residues. Germline V lookup: CDR1 PRHDT, CDR2 FYEKMQ (reference sequence). Between the trimmed V and J ends, which lost 4 bases and 2 bases, there was a span of 15 bases. CDR3 sequence reads: CASSSERQAPYEQYF. CDR3 sequence (DNA): TGTGCCAGCAGCTCGGAGCGACAGGCCCCCTACGAGCAGTACTTC.

The CDR3 nucleotides are TGTGCCACCTCGGGACTCTCGAAAGGGACAGATACGCAGTATTTT. Translating it yields CATSGLSKGTDTQYF. The chain couples TRBV19 to TRBJ2-3, with D possibly being TRBD2 (6 bases). Per germline, CDR1 LNHDA and CDR2 SQIVND (reference sequence). The CDR3 runs to 15 residues. Between the trimmed V and J ends, which lost 10 bases and 3 bases, there was a span of 20 bases.

This chain links TRBV12-5 with TRBJ1-2; TRBD1 aligns across 9 bases. This CDR3 spans 15 amino acids. Germline loops: CDR1 LGHNT, CDR2 FRNRAP. J gave up 5 bases and V 6 bases, and 10 bases lay outside the gene matches. The CDR3 loop is CASGMSTGGPYGYTF. The CDR3 coding sequence is TGTGCTAGTGGGATGTCGACAGGGGGACCATATGGCTACACCTTC.

The chain joins TRBV7-9 to TRBJ2-1; D might be TRBD2 (5 bases). The CDR3 is made up of 15 amino acids. Germline lookup yields CDR1 SEHNR and CDR2 FQNEAQ (reference sequence). Trimming took off 5 bases at V and 4 bases at J, with 15 bases between the two ends. Here the CDR3 DNA reads TGTGCCAGCAGCATGACAAAGAGCGGTTACAATGAGCAGTTCTTC. This encodes CASSMTKSGYNEQFF.

V gene TRBV28 combines with J gene TRBJ1-4; D is perhaps TRBD1 (6 bases). Between the trimmed V and J ends, which lost 7 bases and 3 bases, there was a span of 18 bases. From germline, CDR1 is MDHEN and CDR2 SYDVKM. The CDR3 runs to 16 residues. The CDR3 coding sequence is TGTGCCAGCAAAGCCGGGGGGGCTGCGGCTAATGAAAAACTGTTTTTT. As protein: CASKAGGAAANEKLFF.

V is TRBV4-2 and J is TRBJ2-2, with D tentatively TRBD2 (7 bases). This CDR3 has 15 amino acids. V dropped 1 base and J dropped 4 bases, with 10 bases sitting between them. Germline V CDR1 and CDR2: LGHNA, YNFKEQ. CDR3 amino acids: CASSQAGGGTGELFF. The CDR3, as DNA: TGTGCCAGCAGCCAAGCGGGGGGCGGCACCGGGGAGCTGTTTTTT.

V usage is TRBV11-2 and J usage is TRBJ2-1; the D is unclear. Germline lookup yields CDR1 SGHAT and CDR2 FQNNGV. The V end was cut by 2 bases, the J end by 9 bases, with 8 bases between. CDR3 size: 12 residues. The CDR3 reads CASSLLVSEQFF. The CDR3, as DNA: TGTGCCAGCAGCTTACTAGTCAGTGAGCAGTTCTTC. The full variable domain, in which reference TRBV11-2 and TRBJ2-1 provide the parts outside the CDR3, is EAGVAQSPRYKIIEKRQSVAFWCNPISGHATLYWYQQILGQGPKLLIQFQNNGVVDDSQLPKDRFSAERLKGVDSTLKIQPAKLEDSAVYLCASSLLVSEQFFGPGTRLTVL.

The V gene is TRBV15, the J gene TRBJ2-5; weak D call: TRBD1 (5 bases). Germline V gene lookup returns CDR1 LNHNV and CDR2 YYDKDF (reference sequence). V was shortened by 0 bases and J by 3 bases, with 17 bases between the two germline ends. The CDR3 sequence is 17 residues long. For the CDR3, the DNA is TGTGCCACCAGCAGAGACCCCCTCGCAGGGTTTAAAGAGACCCAGTACTTC. It translates to CATSRDPLAGFKETQYF.

This clone has just a few counts. The chain joins TRBV30 to TRBJ2-7, with D maybe TRBD2 (6 bases). CDR3 length: 14 amino acids. Germline V gene sequence: CDR1 GTSNPN, CDR2 SVGIG (reference sequence). The V gene lost 0 bases and the J gene lost 3 bases, with 12 bases spanning the gap. CDR3 DNA sequence: TGTGCCTGGAGTGTAGGCGGGACCCGCTACGAGCAGTACTTC. As protein: CAWSVGGTRYEQYF.

Points on this clone: This sample also contains other DNA sequences that code for the same CDR3. The chain combines TRBV7-2 with TRBJ1-1; no clear D gene. The germline V gene encodes CDR1 SGHTA and CDR2 FQGNSA. V was shortened by 2 bases and J by 2 bases, with 6 bases between the two germline ends. The CDR3 extends over 13 amino acids. The CDR3 sequence is CASSLYSNTEAFF. CDR3 nucleotides: TGTGCCAGCAGCTTATACAGCAACACTGAAGCTTTCTTT.

V gene TRBV30 combines with J gene TRBJ1-3; D uncertain. This CDR3 contains 14 residues. V lost 2 bases and J 0 bases, leaving 8 bases between the germline ends. Germline V gene sequence: CDR1 GTSNPN, CDR2 SVGIG (reference sequence). This CDR3 reads CAWSKGLSGNTIYF. Written as DNA, the CDR3 is TGTGCCTGGAGTAAAGGACTCTCTGGAAACACCATATATTTT.

This chain uses TRBV28 with TRBJ1-6, with D hard to call. The germline V gene has CDR1 MDHEN and CDR2 SYDVKM. The length of the CDR3 is 12 residues. Trimming took 2 bases from V and 9 from J, leaving 5 bases between them. The CDR3 region is CASSLELSPLHF. The CDR3 bases are TGTGCCAGCAGTTTAGAGCTTTCACCCCTCCACTTT.

V is TRBV19 and J is TRBJ1-1; TRBD1 aligns across 7 bases. Germline CDR1 reads LNHDA; CDR2 reads SQIVND (reference sequence). After removal of 5 bases from V and 7 bases from J, the junction contained 16 bases not matched to a gene. CDR3 length: 16 residues. The CDR3 loop is CASSHRLGAGGVEAFF. The CDR3, as DNA: TGTGCCAGTAGTCACCGACTTGGGGCAGGGGGAGTTGAAGCTTTCTTT.

The chain is built from TRBV28 and TRBJ2-2; D may be TRBD1 (6 bases). The CDR3 extends over 15 amino acids. Trimming stripped 6 bases from V and 3 bases from J, with 14 bases between. Germline CDR1 MDHEN, CDR2 SYDVKM. The CDR3 DNA reads TGTGCCAGCAGGCAATGGGACACCTACACCGGGGAGCTGTTTTTT. This translates into CASRQWDTYTGELFF. Together with reference TRBV28 and TRBJ2-2, the CDR3 gives the full variable domain: DVKVTQSSRYLVKRTGEKVFLECVQDMDHENMFWYRQDPGLGLRLIYFSYDVKMKEKGDIPEGYSVSREKKERFSLILESASTNQTSMYLCASRQWDTYTGELFFGEGSRLTVL.

The V call is TRBV7-3, the J call TRBJ2-2, with 11 nucleotides matching TRBD2. This CDR3 region has 16 residues. The germline CDR1 and CDR2 sequences are SGHTA and FQGTGA. V lost 5 bases and J lost 5; bases outside the gene matches: 7. The CDR3 sequence: CASSLGLAGQTGELFF. CDR3 coding DNA: TGTGCCAGCAGCCTAGGACTAGCGGGTCAGACCGGGGAGCTGTTTTTT. The variable domain in full, completed from reference TRBV7-3 and TRBJ2-2, reads GAGVSQTPSNKVTEKGKYVELRCDPISGHTALYWYRQSLGQGPEFLIYFQGTGAADDSGLPNDRFFAVRPEGSVSTLKIQRTERGDSAVYLCASSLGLAGQTGELFFGEGSRLTVL.